This TCR beta chain was recovered during a study of control samples from healthy donors and cancer patients. V was pared by 4 bases and J by 0 bases, with 9 bases between. The CDR3 runs to 14 residues. The germline V gene has CDR1 WNHNN and CDR2 SYGVQD (reference sequence). This table comes from immunoSEQ multiplex PCR, and its TCRdb copy is limited to in-frame clones, with some not included. This sample yields around 90,000 clones, of which roughly 84% are seen a single time; about 2.1% belongs to the top ten. Sequenced input: blood. The sequence was obtained from a woman aged 40 to 49 in good health. This sequence joins TRBV10-1 and TRBJ1-1; D possibly corresponds to TRBD1 (6 bases). CDR3 sequence reads: CASSVDRVNTEAFF. DNA for the CDR3: TGCGCCAGCAGTGTGGACAGAGTGAACACTGAAGCTTTCTTT.